The rows below give T cell receptor beta chains drawn from one sample of a study of STAT5B mutations in CD4+ large granular lymphocyte leukemia. Clones were sequenced by immunoSEQ multiplex PCR, and TCRdb holds only the in-frame ones, with some missing. The data show tens of thousands of clones, about 71% seen once. Material for sequencing was CD4+ T cells from blood buffy coats. The receptors originated from a human donor in good health. CDR3s include the opening cysteine and the closing phenylalanine or tryptophan. The D gene is left open where the match is weak. For some rows the clone size is stated as once, few or many, or as a class when expanded; others skip it.

D gene: TRBD1; V gene: TRBV5-6; clone size: NA; J gene: TRBJ1-2; CDR3 DNA: TGTGCCAGCAGCCCGGGACAGAACTATGGCTACACCTTC; CDR3 protein: CASSPGQNYGYTF
D gene: NA; V gene: TRBV7-2; clone size: NA; J gene: TRBJ1-1; CDR3 DNA: TGTGCCAGCAGCTTAACAGGTAGGGGCACTGAAGCTTTCTTT; CDR3 protein: CASSLTGRGTEAFF
D gene: NA; V gene: TRBV28; clone size: NA; J gene: TRBJ1-2; CDR3 DNA: TGTGCCAGCAACGGCAACTATGGCTACACCTTC; CDR3 protein: CASNGNYGYTF
D gene: NA; V gene: TRBV2; clone size: NA; J gene: TRBJ1-5; CDR3 DNA: TGTGCCAGCAGCGGTATGGGGGGGAATCAGCCCCAGCATTTT; CDR3 protein: CASSGMGGNQPQHF
D gene: TRBD1; V gene: TRBV4-3; clone size: NA; J gene: TRBJ1-2; CDR3 DNA: TGCGCCAGCAGCGCCCTGGGGGACAGGGGAGACTATGGCTACACCTTC; CDR3 protein: CASSALGDRGDYGYTF
D gene: TRBD1; V gene: TRBV5-6; clone size: NA; J gene: TRBJ1-2; CDR3 DNA: TGTGCCAGCAGCTCCAGGGGGCTATCAACCTATGGCTACACCTTC; CDR3 protein: CASSSRGLSTYGYTF
D gene: NA; V gene: TRBV2; clone size: few; J gene: TRBJ1-5; CDR3 DNA: TGTGCCAGCGCCGTCGTTCGGGATCAGCCCCAGCATTTT; CDR3 protein: CASAVVRDQPQHF
D gene: NA; V gene: TRBV4-1; clone size: NA; J gene: TRBJ1-3; CDR3 DNA: TGCGCCAGCAGCAACACGGGGGCCTCTGGAAACACCATATATTTT; CDR3 protein: CASSNTGASGNTIYF
D gene: NA; V gene: TRBV5-3; clone size: NA; J gene: TRBJ2-5; CDR3 DNA: TGTGCCAGCCTCGGTATGGAGACCCAGTACTTC; CDR3 protein: CASLGMETQYF
D gene: NA; V gene: TRBV27; clone size: few; J gene: TRBJ1-6; CDR3 DNA: TGTGCCAGCAGTTTATCGATCGGGGGTTCACCCCTCCACTTT; CDR3 protein: CASSLSIGGSPLHF
D gene: NA; V gene: TRBV7-2; clone size: NA; J gene: TRBJ2-3; CDR3 DNA: TGTGCCAGCAGCCCCCGGGATAGGAGGCAGTATTTT; CDR3 protein: CASSPRDRRQYF
D gene: NA; V gene: TRBV7-8; clone size: NA; J gene: TRBJ2-5; CDR3 DNA: TGTGCCAGCAGCCCGACAACAGAAGGGCGCTCCCCTACCTCGACCCGGACCCAGTACTTC; CDR3 protein: CASSPTTEGRSPTSTRTQYF
D gene: TRBD2; V gene: TRBV9; clone size: NA; J gene: TRBJ2-3; CDR3 DNA: TGTGCCAGCAGCGTAGGGGGGGGGTTCCGCACAGATACGCAGTATTTT; CDR3 protein: CASSVGGGFRTDTQYF
D gene: TRBD1; V gene: TRBV7-2; clone size: few; J gene: TRBJ2-7; CDR3 DNA: TGTGCCAGCAGGCCCGGGACAGGGGCCGACGAGCAGTACTTC; CDR3 protein: CASRPGTGADEQYF
D gene: NA; V gene: TRBV6-1; clone size: NA; J gene: TRBJ1-2; CDR3 DNA: TGTGCCAGCAGTGACAGACATTATGGCTACACCTTC; CDR3 protein: CASSDRHYGYTF
D gene: NA; V gene: TRBV7-9; clone size: NA; J gene: TRBJ1-1; CDR3 DNA: TGTGCCAGCAGCCAAGCCGACAGTTACCTCTCTAACACTGAAGCTTTCTTT; CDR3 protein: CASSQADSYLSNTEAFF
D gene: NA; V gene: TRBV7-9; clone size: NA; J gene: TRBJ2-5; CDR3 DNA: TGTGCCAGCAGCTTAGTTGTTAGCGGTGAGACCCAGTACTTC; CDR3 protein: CASSLVVSGETQYF
D gene: TRBD2; V gene: TRBV6-4; clone size: NA; J gene: TRBJ2-3; CDR3 DNA: TGTGCCAGCAGGGCCTTAGCGGGGGGCGATACAGATACGCAGTATTTT; CDR3 protein: CASRALAGGDTDTQYF
D gene: TRBD2; V gene: TRBV2; clone size: NA; J gene: TRBJ2-2; CDR3 DNA: TGTGCCAGCAGTTCCTCTGCCATGGGAGGGGTGACCGGGGAGCTGTTTTTT; CDR3 protein: CASSSSAMGGVTGELFF
D gene: NA; V gene: TRBV29-1; clone size: NA; J gene: TRBJ2-1; CDR3 DNA: TGCAGCGTGAACCCGACAGGCCGGGAGCAGTTCTTC; CDR3 protein: CSVNPTGREQFF
D gene: TRBD1; V gene: TRBV5-8; clone size: NA; J gene: TRBJ2-5; CDR3 DNA: TGTGCCAGCAGCTCGACAGGGGGACAAGAGACCCAGTACTTC; CDR3 protein: CASSSTGGQETQYF
D gene: NA; V gene: TRBV29-1; clone size: NA; J gene: TRBJ1-1; CDR3 DNA: TGCAGCGTTACTACAGTTTTGTACACTGAAGCTTTCTTT; CDR3 protein: CSVTTVLYTEAFF
D gene: TRBD1; V gene: TRBV7-2; clone size: NA; J gene: TRBJ1-4; CDR3 DNA: TGTGCCAGCAGCTTAGCGGACAGGGCGGCTGAAAAACTGTTTTTT; CDR3 protein: CASSLADRAAEKLFF
D gene: NA; V gene: TRBV6-1; clone size: few; J gene: TRBJ1-1; CDR3 DNA: TGTGCCAGCAGTGACCTGGGGAACACTGAAGCTTTCTTT; CDR3 protein: CASSDLGNTEAFF
D gene: NA; V gene: TRBV7-8; clone size: NA; J gene: TRBJ1-5; CDR3 DNA: TGTGCCAGCAGCTTAGGGGTAGGGTTTCAGCCCCAGCATTTT; CDR3 protein: CASSLGVGFQPQHF
D gene: NA; V gene: TRBV21-1; clone size: NA; J gene: TRBJ1-6; CDR3 DNA: TGTGCCAGCAGCAAAGCGCGGGCAGGCTCCCACATCTCCTATAATTCACCCCTCCACTTT; CDR3 protein: CASSKARAGSHISYNSPLHF
D gene: NA; V gene: TRBV29-1; clone size: once; J gene: TRBJ2-2; CDR3 DNA: TGCAGCGTCCTCACGGGGAACACCGGGGAGCTGTTTTTT; CDR3 protein: CSVLTGNTGELFF
D gene: NA; V gene: TRBV6-6; clone size: NA; J gene: TRBJ1-6; CDR3 DNA: TGTGCCAGCAGTTACTCAACAACGAGACCTGAGGGGACGGACTTT; CDR3 protein: CASSYSTTRPEGTDF
D gene: NA; V gene: TRBV15; clone size: NA; J gene: TRBJ1-4; CDR3 DNA: TGTGCCACCAGCAGAGATGGGGGCCCAAGTGAAAAACTGTTTTTT; CDR3 protein: CATSRDGGPSEKLFF
D gene: NA; V gene: TRBV10-3; clone size: few; J gene: TRBJ1-4; CDR3 DNA: TGTGCCATCAGTGACCCCGGACGAGGGGAAAAACTGTTTTTT; CDR3 protein: CAISDPGRGEKLFF
D gene: NA; V gene: TRBV7-9; clone size: NA; J gene: TRBJ1-2; CDR3 DNA: TGTGCCAGCAGCCCGCGACAGTTCAGAGGGGACTATGGCTACACCTTC; CDR3 protein: CASSPRQFRGDYGYTF
D gene: TRBD2; V gene: TRBV7-2; clone size: NA; J gene: TRBJ2-2; CDR3 DNA: TGTGCCAGCAGCTTAGTGGCGCTAGCGGGGGGAAACACCGGGGAGCTGTTTTTT; CDR3 protein: CASSLVALAGGNTGELFF
D gene: TRBD1; V gene: TRBV9; clone size: NA; J gene: TRBJ1-1; CDR3 DNA: TGTGCCAGCAGCGCCGGTTCGCCGGGACAGGGTCAAGCTTTCTTT; CDR3 protein: CASSAGSPGQGQAFF
D gene: TRBD1; V gene: TRBV11-3; clone size: NA; J gene: TRBJ1-2; CDR3 DNA: TGTGCCAGCAGCAAGACAGGGGGCCGGGGCTACACCTTC; CDR3 protein: CASSKTGGRGYTF
D gene: NA; V gene: TRBV2; clone size: NA; J gene: TRBJ2-5; CDR3 DNA: TGTGCCAGCAGTGGGGGGATTTTAGAGACCCAGTACTTC; CDR3 protein: CASSGGILETQYF
D gene: NA; V gene: TRBV9; clone size: NA; J gene: TRBJ1-3; CDR3 DNA: TGTGCCAGCAGCTGGGGGTCAGGGGACGACGCTAGAAACACCATATATTTT; CDR3 protein: CASSWGSGDDARNTIYF
D gene: TRBD2; V gene: TRBV30; clone size: once; J gene: TRBJ2-7; CDR3 DNA: TGTGCCTGGAAACGCGGGGGATACGAGCAGTACTTC; CDR3 protein: CAWKRGGYEQYF
D gene: TRBD1; V gene: TRBV19; clone size: NA; J gene: TRBJ1-4; CDR3 DNA: TGTGCCAGTAGTATCAAAAGGGGACAGGCTAATGAAAAACTGTTTTTT; CDR3 protein: CASSIKRGQANEKLFF
D gene: NA; V gene: TRBV28; clone size: NA; J gene: TRBJ2-7; CDR3 DNA: TGTGCCAGCAGTCCCACTTTATACGAGCAGTACTTC; CDR3 protein: CASSPTLYEQYF
D gene: NA; V gene: TRBV5-1; clone size: few; J gene: TRBJ1-5; CDR3 DNA: TGCGCCAGCAGCCTCAATGGACGGAACAATCAGCCCCAGCATTTT; CDR3 protein: CASSLNGRNNQPQHF
D gene: NA; V gene: TRBV4-3; clone size: NA; J gene: TRBJ2-5; CDR3 DNA: TGCGCCAGCAGCCAAGGACGGAGGCAAGAGACCCAGTACTTC; CDR3 protein: CASSQGRRQETQYF
D gene: NA; V gene: TRBV15; clone size: NA; J gene: TRBJ2-5; CDR3 DNA: TGTGCCACCAGCAGAGGGGAGGGGGCGGGTGAGACCCAGTACTTC; CDR3 protein: CATSRGEGAGETQYF
D gene: TRBD1; V gene: TRBV19; clone size: NA; J gene: TRBJ2-3; CDR3 DNA: TGTGCCAGTAGCCAGGGACAGACAGATACGCAGTATTTT; CDR3 protein: CASSQGQTDTQYF
D gene: NA; V gene: TRBV15; clone size: NA; J gene: TRBJ1-5; CDR3 DNA: TGTGCCACCAGCAGAGACCGAATAACACAGCCCCAGCATTTT; CDR3 protein: CATSRDRITQPQHF